This TCR beta chain was documented in a study of neurological immune-mediated disorders. Overall study results and limits: The study found the most TCR clonal expansion in HTLV-1-associated myelopathy and the least in multiple sclerosis, below healthy controls.

This clonotype was seen repeatedly, ten times or more. Its specificity is unknown. A 10-nucleotide random UMI tagged transcripts in template-switch 5'RACE cDNA synthesis. TCRdb re-analysed the 5' RACE reads in MiXCR, keeping a single row per CDR3 protein. This sample yields more than 75,000 distinct CDR3 sequences, of which around 3.5% are seen a single time; 2.5% to 3% belongs to the top ten. PBMCs numbering 2 million and stored at -80 C yielded the unsorted libraries. J lost 2 bases, V lost 1 base, and 3 bases had no gene match. The CDR3 is 15 residues long. Germline V gives CDR1 LGHNA, CDR2 YNFKEQ. Sequenced input: PBMCs. The clonotype comes from a woman aged 45-65 years with multiple sclerosis. This rearrangement joins TRBV4-2 to TRBJ1-2; the match to TRBD1 covers 8 bases. CDR3 in amino acids: CASSQGQGQNYGYTF. For the CDR3, the DNA is TGTGCCAGCAGCCAAGGACAGGGGCAGAACTATGGCTACACCTTC.